This T cell receptor (beta chain) was captured by sequencing in a study of blood T cell repertoires in COVID-19. Study overall: The origin of the acute and convalescent COVID-19 samples was the United States, Italy and Spain.

Libraries were prepared by immunoSEQ multiplex PCR; TCRdb keeps only in-frame clonotypes and omits some of them. The data hold some 220,000 clones, with 86% observed a single time. V lost 5 bases to trimming and J lost 9 bases, with 16 bases between them. This CDR3 contains 13 residues. Germline V gives CDR1 SGHNT, CDR2 YENEEA. Adults between about 18 and 95 years of age took part from about two dozen US areas. This clone was counted between two and nine times. The sequenced material came from PBMCs or T cells enriched from blood (not recorded which). This sequence joins TRBV11-3 and TRBJ1-1; D might be TRBD1 (6 bases). The sequence was collected from a woman aged 45 to 65 in a cohort exposed to, infected with or recovered from COVID-19 (not recorded which). CDR3 sequence reads: CASSTGQIEQAFF. The CDR3 coding sequence is TGTGCCAGCAGCACCGGACAGATAGAGCAAGCTTTCTTT.